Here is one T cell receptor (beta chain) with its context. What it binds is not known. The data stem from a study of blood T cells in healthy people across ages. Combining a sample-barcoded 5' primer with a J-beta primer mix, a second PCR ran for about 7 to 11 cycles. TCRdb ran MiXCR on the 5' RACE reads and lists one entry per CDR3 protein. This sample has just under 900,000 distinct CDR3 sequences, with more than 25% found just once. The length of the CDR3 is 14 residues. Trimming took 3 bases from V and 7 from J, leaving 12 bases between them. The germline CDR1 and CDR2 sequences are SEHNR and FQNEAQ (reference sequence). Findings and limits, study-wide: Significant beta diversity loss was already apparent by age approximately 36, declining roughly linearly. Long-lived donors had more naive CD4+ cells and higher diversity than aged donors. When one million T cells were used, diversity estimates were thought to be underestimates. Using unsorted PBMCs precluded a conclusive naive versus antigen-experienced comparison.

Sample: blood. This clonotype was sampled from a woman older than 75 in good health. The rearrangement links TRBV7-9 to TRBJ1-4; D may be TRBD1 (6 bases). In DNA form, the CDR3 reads TGTGCCAGCAGCTTTGGAGGGGGAGGTGAAAAACTGTTTTTT. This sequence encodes CASSFGGGGEKLFF.